A single sample is the source of the 9 T cell receptor beta chains below, sequenced in a study of T cell responses to AZD1222 COVID-19 vaccine. Assay: immunoSEQ multiplex PCR; the TCRdb copy retains only in-frame clones and omits some. The top ten clones hold around 5.5% of a sample with around 89,000 clones, 89% of them seen once. The sequencing used peripheral blood, collected 28 days after the second AZD1222 dose. The receptor set was obtained from an adult who received the AZD1222 COVID-19 vaccine.

The chain employs TRBV7-3 and TRBJ2-5, with 15 bases fitting TRBD2. Germline assignment: CDR1 SGHTA and CDR2 FQGTGA. The CDR3 has 15 amino acids. The V gene end was trimmed by 6 bases and the J gene end by 5 bases; junction bases not matched to a gene: 4. The CDR3 loop reads CASRSGTSGGETQYF. CDR3 coding DNA: TGTGCCAGCAGATCCGGGACTAGCGGGGGGGAGACCCAGTACTTC.

The chain recombines TRBV5-1 with TRBJ1-2; the match to TRBD1 covers 10 bases. The V gene end was trimmed by 0 bases and the J gene end by 4 bases; junction bases not matched to a gene: 9. CDR3 size: 17 residues. Germline CDR1 and CDR2: SGHRS and YFSETQ. CDR3 region: CASSLAAQWDRGYGYTF. CDR3 DNA sequence: TGCGCCAGCAGCTTGGCCGCGCAGTGGGACAGGGGCTATGGCTACACCTTC.

The V call is TRBV30, the J call TRBJ1-1; no firm D call. The CDR3 runs 12 residues. The germline V gene encodes CDR1 GTSNPN and CDR2 SVGIG (reference sequence). V was trimmed by 4 bases and J by 0 bases, leaving 6 bases between them. DNA of the CDR3: TGTGCCTGGATTCTGATGAACACTGAAGCTTTCTTT. It encodes CAWILMNTEAFF.

The rearrangement uses TRBV10-2 and TRBJ1-5; TRBD1 matches 8 bases. In germline, CDR1 is WSHSY, CDR2 SAAADI. Losses at the gene ends were 6 bases for V and 4 bases for J; bases not matched to a gene: 5. CDR3 length: 14 residues. CDR3 region: CASRPGQANQPQHF. CDR3 sequence (DNA): TGCGCCAGCAGACCGGGACAGGCGAATCAGCCCCAGCATTTT.

This chain uses TRBV7-9 with TRBJ1-3; D perhaps matches TRBD1 (5 bases). Trimming cost V 2 bases and J 5 bases, with 10 bases left between them. Germline CDR1 reads SEHNR; CDR2 reads FQNEAQ (reference sequence). This CDR3 spans 14 amino acids. The CDR3 bases are TGTGCCAGCAGCTTACAAGGGACTAGAAACACCATATATTTT. Its protein is CASSLQGTRNTIYF.

V usage is TRBV7-9 and J usage is TRBJ2-7, with D possibly being TRBD2 (5 bases). The CDR3 sequence is 15 residues long. Germline values: CDR1 SEHNR, CDR2 FQNEAQ (reference sequence). Trimming left V 5 bases short and J 6 bases short, with 20 bases between. CDR3 nucleotide sequence: TGTGCCAGCAGCCAACCCGGGGATGCATCTACCGAGCAGTACTTC. Translation gives CASSQPGDASTEQYF.

The chain links TRBV3-1 (or the pseudogene TRBV3-2) to TRBJ2-7; D is undetermined. The V gene lost 0 bases and the J gene lost 0 bases, with 9 bases spanning the gap. This CDR3 comprises 15 residues. Germline CDR1 reads LGHDT; CDR2 reads YNNKEL (reference sequence). In DNA form, the CDR3 reads TGTGCCAGCAGCCAAGAAAGCGAAAGCTCCTACGAGCAGTACTTC. This codes for CASSQESESSYEQYF.

The chain uses TRBV19 and TRBJ1-1; D not certain. From germline, CDR1 is LNHDA and CDR2 SQIVND (reference sequence). CDR3 length: 13 amino acids. Trimming cost V 4 bases and J 7 bases, with 13 bases left between them. The CDR3 spells CASSSLYGNEAFF. The CDR3 DNA reads as TGTGCCAGTAGTAGTCTGTATGGGAATGAAGCTTTCTTT.

The chain couples TRBV11-3 to TRBJ1-2; D possibly corresponds to TRBD1 (5 bases). Germline CDR1 SGHNT, CDR2 YENEEA. Trimming removed 4 bases at V and 8 bases at J, with 14 bases between. The CDR3 is 13 residues long. The CDR3, as DNA: TGTGCCAGCAGCTCGGGGACCTGGTGGGGCTACACCTTC. Protein product: CASSSGTWWGYTF.